The sequence of this T cell receptor beta chain was determined in a study of spatial heterogeneity in lung cancer. As for the study in general: Tumor-region TCR transcript counts correlated strongly with a T cell module score from matched bulk RNA-seq. Study observations and caveats: Tumoral mutation counts were tracked by counts of expanded intratumoral alpha and beta TCRs.

CDR3 length: 13 residues. The germline V and J ends were trimmed by 6 bases and 0 bases, with 9 bases remaining between them. CDR1 MNHEY and CDR2 SVGEGT come from the germline V gene. TCRdb reprocessed the 5' RACE reads with MiXCR, giving one entry per CDR3 protein. Of about 7,900 distinct CDR3 sequences in the sample, approximately 7% were seen once. Time point described: sample taken at primary tumor resection. The donor group consisted of over 60 patients who had untreated, early-stage non-small cell lung cancer. This clonotype was seen many times. Its antigen is as yet unknown. Within a library made for alpha chains, this beta chain is off target, and its count is uninformative.

The sample in question was lung tumor tissue, obtained at surgery. The source is a female donor with early-stage non-small cell lung cancer. V and J are TRBV6-2 or TRBV6-3 and TRBJ2-7, with D possibly TRBD2 on 5 matching bases. CDR3 sequence: CASSPSGSYEQYF. The DNA of the CDR3 is TGTGCCAGCAGCCCCAGCGGCTCCTACGAGCAGTACTTC.